This passage covers 25 T cell receptor beta chains from one sample sequenced in a study of blood T cells in healthy people across ages. The use of a sample-barcoded 5' primer and a J-beta primer mix characterized a second PCR of roughly 6 to 11 cycles. Using its own MiXCR run on the 5' RACE reads, TCRdb lists one record per CDR3 protein. The sample lists over a million distinct CDR3 sequences; 45% were seen once. The sample was blood. Receptors were obtained from a woman aged 60-75 years in good health.

About this clonotype itself: This may be a read error, as it is one base from a much larger clone. This sequence joins TRBV29-1 and TRBJ2-7, with D unresolved. The CDR3 covers 13 residues. Per the germline V gene, CDR1 is SQVTM and CDR2 is ANQGSEA. The V end was cut by 4 bases, the J end by 0 bases, with 10 bases between. The CDR3 DNA is TGCAGCGTTGCAACGGTAACCTCCTACGAGCAGTACTTC. Protein sequence: CSVATVTSYEQYF.

The chain is built from TRBV6-1 and TRBJ1-6, with no clear D. CDR3 size: 15 residues. The germline gives CDR1 MNHNS, CDR2 SASEGT. The V and J ends lost 4 bases and 5 bases respectively, with 12 bases between them. This CDR3 is CASSATTADNSPLHF. The CDR3 nucleotides read TGTGCCAGCAGTGCAACAACCGCGGATAATTCACCCCTCCACTTT.

This clonotype was detected only a few times. The V gene is TRBV6-6, the J gene TRBJ1-5; TRBD1 matches at 7 bases. From germline, CDR1 is MNHNY and CDR2 SVGAGI (reference sequence). The CDR3 spans 13 residues. Unmatched junction bases numbered 6, after V lost 6 bases and J lost 7 bases. CDR3 in DNA: TGTGCCAGCAGACGGGACAGCCGGCAGCCCCAGCATTTT. Translated: CASRRDSRQPQHF.

A word on this clonotype: The junction differs from germline at one of its ends, possibly a read error. The chain is built from TRBV4-1 and TRBJ2-5, with a tentative D call TRBD2 (5 bases). The J call may be mistaken, given a closer DNA end match to TRBJ2-7. This CDR3 has 16 residues. The germline CDR1 and CDR2 sequences are MGHRA and YSYEKL. The CDR3 region is CAGSQVIASSNDEQYF. CDR3 nucleotide sequence: TGCGCCGGCAGCCAAGTCATTGCTAGCTCTAACGACGAGCAGTACTTC.

The chain couples TRBV3-1 to TRBJ2-5; D is ambiguous. Trimming took off 0 bases at V and 1 base at J, with 12 bases between the two ends. Germline V gene sequence: CDR1 LGHDT, CDR2 YNNKEL (reference sequence). The CDR3 runs 16 residues. As DNA, the CDR3 is TGTGCCAGCAGCCAAGATTGGGCAGGAGTCCAAGAGACCCAGTACTTC. This codes for CASSQDWAGVQETQYF.

This clonotype has just a few counts. For the CDR3, the DNA is TGTGCCAGCAGCCAAACGGACGGTGGCTACACCTTC. Amino acids: CASSQTDGGYTF. V is TRBV3-1 and J is TRBJ1-2; D is uncertain. The CDR3 covers 12 residues. V lost 2 bases to trimming and J lost 7 bases, with 8 bases between them. Germline V lookup: CDR1 LGHDT, CDR2 YNNKEL (reference sequence).

This clonotype has only a few counts. This chain connects TRBV3-1 to TRBJ1-2; the D gene is possibly TRBD1 (6 bases). V gave up 2 bases and J gave up 2 bases, with 15 bases separating them. The germline gives CDR1 LGHDT, CDR2 YNNKEL (reference sequence). This CDR3 is built from 16 residues. The CDR3 is CASSQSGDTGNYGYTF. CDR3 sequence (DNA): TGTGCCAGCAGCCAATCCGGGGACACCGGCAACTATGGCTACACCTTC.

This chain links TRBV15 with TRBJ2-1, with a tentative D call TRBD1 (6 bases). CDR1 and CDR2 from the germline V gene are LNHNV and YYDKDF (reference sequence). V lost 6 bases and J 9 bases, leaving 18 bases between the germline ends. The CDR3 sequence is 14 residues long. The DNA for the CDR3 is TGTGCCACCAGTATAGGCTCGAGGGGGTTTGAGCAGTTCTTC. It is translated as CATSIGSRGFEQFF.

The chain links TRBV9 to TRBJ2-3; 9 bases are a match to TRBD2. V lost 0 bases to trimming and J lost 2 bases; unmatched junction nucleotides: 1. CDR1 and CDR2 from the germline V gene are SGDLS and YYNGEE. This CDR3 is 15 amino acids long. The CDR3 loop reads CASSVVAGDTDTQYF. The CDR3 bases are TGTGCCAGCAGCGTAGTAGCGGGAGACACAGATACGCAGTATTTT.

J is TRBJ1-4 and V is TRBV11-2; D call uncertain. CDR1 SGHAT and CDR2 FQNNGV come from the germline V gene. This CDR3 is 14 amino acids long. Between the trimmed V and J ends, which lost 5 bases and 4 bases, there was a span of 11 bases. CDR3 protein: CASSHGIVNEKLFF. In DNA form, the CDR3 reads TGTGCCAGCAGCCATGGGATAGTTAATGAAAAACTGTTTTTT.

At least ten counts were recorded for this clonotype. The chain combines TRBV6-5 with TRBJ2-3; maybe TRBD1 (6 bases). The CDR3 spans 14 residues. Trimming pared 8 bases from V and 0 bases from J, leaving 12 bases between. CDR1 and CDR2 from the germline V gene are MNHEY and SVGAGI. The CDR3 loop is CASRDTKSTDTQYF. For the CDR3, the DNA is TGTGCCAGCCGGGACACAAAAAGCACAGATACGCAGTATTTT.

The chain combines TRBV4-1 with TRBJ2-6, with D perhaps matching TRBD1 (6 bases). CDR3 length equals 17 residues. V was pared by 5 bases and J by 3 bases, with 17 bases between. From germline, CDR1 is MGHRA and CDR2 YSYEKL. CDR3 amino acids: CASSIPQGGSGANVLTF. The CDR3 DNA follows: TGCGCCAGCAGCATTCCACAGGGTGGTAGTGGGGCCAACGTCCTGACTTTC.

The sample holds a few counts of this clonotype. This rearrangement joins TRBV6-1 to TRBJ2-1; 11 nucleotides line up with TRBD2. V gave up 7 bases and J gave up 10 bases; unmatched junction bases: 18. This CDR3 region has 17 residues. Germline-derived CDR1 and CDR2 are MNHNS and SASEGT. The CDR3 loop is CASTALGGLAGGGEQFF. The CDR3 DNA sequence: TGTGCCAGCACGGCCTTAGGGGGGCTAGCGGGAGGAGGGGAGCAGTTCTTC.

In this sample, this clonotype turned up a few times. The rearrangement joins TRBV25-1 to TRBJ1-6, with D possibly TRBD1 on 5 matching bases. V lost 6 bases, J lost 6 bases, and 12 bases lay in between. Germline V lookup: CDR1 MGHDK, CDR2 SYGVNS. The CDR3 contains 14 residues. Written as DNA, the CDR3 is TGTGCCAGCAGCGGGGACTCGGGTAATTCACCCCTCCACTTT. This codes for CASSGDSGNSPLHF.

This clonotype was recorded at least ten times. The J gene is TRBJ2-5, the V gene TRBV4-2; D is undetermined. Germline V CDR1 and CDR2: LGHNA, YNFKEQ. Between the trimmed V and J ends, which lost 0 bases and 1 base, there was a span of 0 bases. The CDR3 extends over 12 amino acids. The CDR3 here is CASSQDQETQYF. The CDR3 bases are TGTGCCAGCAGCCAAGACCAAGAGACCCAGTACTTC.

This clonotype has just a few counts. The chain combines TRBV29-1 with TRBJ2-3; 9 bases line up with TRBD2. The CDR3 is 15 amino acids. V lost 1 base and J lost 6; bases outside the gene matches: 8. Germline values: CDR1 SQVTM, CDR2 ANQGSEA. CDR3 in amino acids: CSVEGLAGTRDTQYF. The DNA of the CDR3 is TGCAGCGTTGAAGGGCTAGCGGGAACTAGGGATACGCAGTATTTT.

The chain has TRBV9 and TRBJ2-2; 7 bases align to TRBD2. After removal of 7 bases from V and 0 bases from J, the junction contained 6 bases not matched to a gene. CDR1 and CDR2 (germline): SGDLS, YYNGEE. The length of the CDR3 is 15 residues. The CDR3 is CASGRGQSNTGELFF. CDR3 in DNA: TGTGCCAGCGGGAGGGGCCAGTCGAACACCGGGGAGCTGTTTTTT.

The chain uses TRBV6-1 and TRBJ2-7; no reliable D call. V dropped 4 bases and J dropped 3 bases, with 7 bases sitting between them. Germline CDR1 and CDR2: MNHNS and SASEGT. The CDR3 is 12 residues long. CDR3 nucleotide sequence: TGTGCCAGCAGTGCCCCAGGCTACGAGCAGTACTTC. It specifies CASSAPGYEQYF.

This clonotype appeared once. This chain links TRBV20-1 with TRBJ1-2, with D possibly matching TRBD1 (5 bases). The CDR3 covers 14 residues. Germline CDR1 is DFQATT and CDR2 is SNEGSKA (reference sequence). Deletions cut 4 bases from V and 3 bases from J, with 15 bases between. This CDR3 is CSAMGPWGHYGYTF. CDR3 in DNA: TGCAGTGCTATGGGGCCCTGGGGCCACTATGGCTACACCTTC.

This clonotype was found a few times. V usage is TRBV12-3 or TRBV12-4 and J usage is TRBJ2-7, with TRBD2 identical over 11 bases. CDR3 length equals 15 residues. V lost 2 bases and J lost 5; bases outside the gene matches: 5. The CDR3 nucleotides read TGTGCCAGCAGTTTAACGACTAGCGGGACTAACGAGCAGTACTTC. It codes for CASSLTTSGTNEQYF.

About this clonotype: At one end, the junction sequence differs from germline, possibly due to a read error. The J gene is TRBJ2-1, the V gene TRBV6-1; D perhaps matches TRBD2 (5 bases). The CDR3 spans 15 residues. The germline CDR1 and CDR2 sequences are MNHNS and SASEGT. The CDR3 loop reads CVSSVVTDAGRMQFF. The CDR3 DNA sequence: TGTGTCAGCAGTGTAGTCACTGATGCTGGGAGAATGCAGTTCTTC.

V and J are TRBV20-1 and TRBJ1-1, with no clear D. The V gene lost 0 bases and the J gene lost 8 bases, with 13 bases spanning the gap. CDR3 length: 13 amino acids. Germline assignment: CDR1 DFQATT and CDR2 SNEGSKA (reference sequence). The CDR3 nucleotides read TGCAGTGCTAGAGATGAGAGAGTGGGGGAAGCTTTCTTT. This codes for CSARDERVGEAFF.

The CDR3 protein is CSVLSGSSYEQYF. CDR3 nucleotide sequence: TGCAGCGTCCTTAGCGGGAGCTCCTACGAGCAGTACTTC. This chain uses TRBV29-1 with TRBJ2-7, with 9 positions matching TRBD2. Germline V CDR1 and CDR2: SQVTM, ANQGSEA. This CDR3 region has 13 residues. The V and J ends lost 6 bases and 0 bases, in that order; junction bases with no gene match: 3.

The rearrangement joins TRBV11-2 to TRBJ1-2; the D gene is possibly TRBD1 (6 bases). Germline V gene data show CDR1 as SGHAT and CDR2 as FQNNGV. This CDR3 has 14 amino acids. V was pared by 0 bases and J by 7 bases, with 12 bases between. CDR3 coding DNA: TGTGCCAGCAGCTTAGATTCAGGGGCTCCTGGCTACACCTTC. The encoded protein is CASSLDSGAPGYTF.

The CDR3 here is CSARDPLGHEQFF. DNA for the CDR3: TGCAGTGCTAGAGATCCCCTCGGGCATGAGCAGTTCTTC. The chain has TRBV20-1 and TRBJ2-1; no definite D call. In germline, CDR1 is DFQATT, CDR2 SNEGSKA (reference sequence). There are 13 residues in the CDR3. V gave up 0 bases and J gave up 8 bases, with 11 bases separating them.